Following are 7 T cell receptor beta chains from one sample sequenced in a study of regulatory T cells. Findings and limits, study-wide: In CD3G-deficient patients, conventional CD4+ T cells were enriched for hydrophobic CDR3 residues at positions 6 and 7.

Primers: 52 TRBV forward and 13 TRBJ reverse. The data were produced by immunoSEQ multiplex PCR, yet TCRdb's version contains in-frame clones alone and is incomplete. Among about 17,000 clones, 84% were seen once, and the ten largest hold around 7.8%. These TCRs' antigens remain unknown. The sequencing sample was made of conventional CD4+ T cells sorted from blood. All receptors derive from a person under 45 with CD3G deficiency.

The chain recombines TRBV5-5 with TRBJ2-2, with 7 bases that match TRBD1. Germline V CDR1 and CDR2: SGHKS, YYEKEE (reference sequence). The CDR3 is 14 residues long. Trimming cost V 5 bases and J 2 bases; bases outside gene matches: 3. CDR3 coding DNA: TGTGCCAGCAGGGGGACAGCTAACACCGGGGAGCTGTTTTTT. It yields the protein CASRGTANTGELFF.

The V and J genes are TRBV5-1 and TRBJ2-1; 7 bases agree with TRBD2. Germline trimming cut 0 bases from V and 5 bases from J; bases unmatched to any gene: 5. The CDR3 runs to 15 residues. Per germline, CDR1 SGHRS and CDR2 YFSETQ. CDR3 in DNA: TGCGCCAGCAGCTTGGCAGCGGGACGGAACAATGAGCAGTTCTTC. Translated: CASSLAAGRNNEQFF.

The CDR3 loop is CASSLSQTIRGPGPQHF. Here the CDR3 DNA reads TGTGCCAGCAGTTTATCCCAAACAATCAGGGGCCCGGGGCCCCAGCATTTT. This rearrangement joins TRBV28 to TRBJ1-5; possibly TRBD1 for D (6 bases). This CDR3 comprises 17 residues. The V gene's germline CDR1 is MDHEN and CDR2 SYDVKM. With 1 base removed from V and 9 bases from J, the gap between germline ends came to 22 bases.

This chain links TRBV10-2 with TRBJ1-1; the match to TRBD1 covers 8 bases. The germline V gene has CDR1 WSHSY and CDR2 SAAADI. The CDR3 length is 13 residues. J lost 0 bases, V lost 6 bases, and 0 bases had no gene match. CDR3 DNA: TGCGCCAGCAGGGACAGGGTGAACACTGAAGCTTTCTTT. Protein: CASRDRVNTEAFF.

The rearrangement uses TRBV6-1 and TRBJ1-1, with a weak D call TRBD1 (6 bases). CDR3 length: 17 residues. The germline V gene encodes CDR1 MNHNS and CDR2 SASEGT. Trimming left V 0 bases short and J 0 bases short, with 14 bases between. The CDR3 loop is CASSEAGWGLMNTEAFF. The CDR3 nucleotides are TGTGCCAGCAGTGAAGCAGGGTGGGGGCTTATGAACACTGAAGCTTTCTTT.

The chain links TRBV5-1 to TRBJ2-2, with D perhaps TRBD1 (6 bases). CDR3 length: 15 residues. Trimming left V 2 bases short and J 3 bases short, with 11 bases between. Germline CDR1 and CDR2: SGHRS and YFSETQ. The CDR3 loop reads CASSFGDKYTGELFF. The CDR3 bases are TGCGCCAGCAGCTTCGGGGACAAATACACCGGGGAGCTGTTTTTT.

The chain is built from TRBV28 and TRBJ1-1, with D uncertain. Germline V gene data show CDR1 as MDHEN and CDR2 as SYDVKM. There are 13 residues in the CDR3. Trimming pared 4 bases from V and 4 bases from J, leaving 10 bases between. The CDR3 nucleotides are TGTGCCAGCAGTTCTGGCGGGAGCACTGAAGCTTTCTTT. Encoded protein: CASSSGGSTEAFF.